This T cell receptor beta chain was sequenced for a study of blood T cells in healthy people across ages. Study results and caveats: A strong correlation was found between TCR beta diversity and the percentage of naive T cells. Unsorted PBMC material precluded a definitive naive versus antigen-experienced comparison.

A second about 6 to 11 cycle PCR used barcoded and J-beta primers. Each cDNA molecule carried a tag from a template-switch adaptor that contained 12 random nucleotides. Per sample, CDR3-containing paired-end reads numbered at least 2.5 million. TCRdb reanalysed the 5' RACE reads using MiXCR and keeps one entry per CDR3 protein. The sample has 1.8 million or so distinct CDR3 sequences, 30% to 40% seen once. This clonotype was seen a handful of times. The antigen remains undetermined. V lost 1 base to trimming and J lost 5 bases, with 12 bases between them. CDR1 and CDR2 (germline): SGHTA, FQGNSA. The CDR3 is 14 amino acids.

Sequencing input: blood. V usage is TRBV7-2 and J usage is TRBJ2-7; no definite D call. The TCR originated in a human donor in good health. The CDR3 region is CASSLGGSSHEQYF. CDR3 sequence (DNA): TGTGCCAGCAGCTTAGGCGGCTCATCACACGAGCAGTACTTC.